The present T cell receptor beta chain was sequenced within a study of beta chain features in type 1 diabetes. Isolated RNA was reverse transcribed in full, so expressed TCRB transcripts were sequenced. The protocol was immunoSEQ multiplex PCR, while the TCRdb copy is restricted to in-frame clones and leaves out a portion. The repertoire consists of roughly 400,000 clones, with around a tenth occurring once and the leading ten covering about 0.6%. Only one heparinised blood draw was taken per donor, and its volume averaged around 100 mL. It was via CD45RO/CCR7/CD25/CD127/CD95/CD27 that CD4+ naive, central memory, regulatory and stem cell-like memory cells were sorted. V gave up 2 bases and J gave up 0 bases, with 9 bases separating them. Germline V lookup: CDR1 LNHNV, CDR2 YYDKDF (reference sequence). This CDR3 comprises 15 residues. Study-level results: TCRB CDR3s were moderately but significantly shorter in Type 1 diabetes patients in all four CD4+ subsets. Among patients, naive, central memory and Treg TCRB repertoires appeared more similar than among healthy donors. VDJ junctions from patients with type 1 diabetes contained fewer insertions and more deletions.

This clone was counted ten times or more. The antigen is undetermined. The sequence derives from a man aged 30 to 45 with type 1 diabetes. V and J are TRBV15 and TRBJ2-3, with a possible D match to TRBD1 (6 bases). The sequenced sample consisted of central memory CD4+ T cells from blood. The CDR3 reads CATSRRTASTDTQYF. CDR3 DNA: TGTGCCACCAGCAGACGGACAGCTAGCACAGATACGCAGTATTTT. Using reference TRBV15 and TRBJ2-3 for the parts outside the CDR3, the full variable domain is DAMVIQNPRYQVTQFGKPVTLSCSQTLNHNVMYWYQQKSSQAPKLLFHYYDKDFNNEADTPDNFQSRRPNTSFCFLDIRSPGLGDTAMYLCATSRRTASTDTQYFGPGTRLTVL.